The present T cell receptor (beta chain) was sequenced within a study of blood T cell repertoires in COVID-19. Study-wide context: Samples representing acute and convalescent COVID-19 were sourced from the United States, Italy and Spain. Sources were T cells, B-cell-depleted T cells, or PBMCs; the material itself was cDNA or gDNA.

This CDR3 spans 14 amino acids. Germline CDR1 and CDR2: MNHEY and SVGAGI. The V end was cut by 6 bases, the J end by 2 bases, with 11 bases between. Under the authors' procedure: From reference gene primer amplification, estimates of nucleated cell counts were derived. Repertoires were generated with immunoSEQ multiplex PCR, while TCRdb's copy carries only in-frame clones and drops some. Clone size and V and J calls were adopted from that table, with D and trimming inferred from the DNA. The table has about 230,000 clones, 70% to 90% seen once. This sequence joins TRBV6-5 and TRBJ1-3; D unresolved. This TCR derives from a man between 40 and 49 years old with acute or convalescent COVID-19. The sample taken for sequencing was peripheral blood. This CDR3 reads CASRPDIAGNTIYF. As DNA, the CDR3 is TGTGCCAGCAGACCCGACATCGCTGGAAACACCATATATTTT.